The rows below give T cell receptor beta chains drawn from one sample of a study of beta chain features in type 1 diabetes. Sequencing used immunoSEQ multiplex PCR; TCRdb keeps in-frame clones, though not all of them. The sample holds about 900,000 clones, 15% to 20% seen once. The specimen sequenced was naive CD4+ T cells from blood. The receptors come from a woman in her late teens or twenties in good health. Both conserved end residues are part of each CDR3. The order of the fields is J gene, D gene, V gene, clone size, CDR3 protein, CDR3 DNA. The D gene is left open where the match is weak. Not all rows give a size; the values are once, few, many and, for expanded clones, a class.

>TRBJ1-2|NA|TRBV5-6|NA
CASSLPRANYGYTF
TGTGCCAGTAGCTTGCCCAGGGCTAACTATGGCTACACCTTC
>TRBJ2-7|TRBD1|TRBV28|few
CASSLNNRGYEQYF
TGTGCCAGCAGTTTAAACAACAGGGGTTACGAGCAGTACTTC
>TRBJ2-5|TRBD1|TRBV27|NA
CASSHRGGETQYF
TGTGCCAGCAGTCACAGGGGCGGGGAGACCCAGTACTTC
>TRBJ1-4|NA|TRBV7-9|NA
CASGGERTNEKLFF
TGTGCCAGCGGGGGGGAACGGACTAATGAAAAACTGTTTTTT
>TRBJ1-1|NA|TRBV6-4|NA
CASSRDINTEAFF
TGTGCCAGCAGCCGGGACATTAACACTGAAGCTTTCTTT
>TRBJ2-7|NA|TRBV4-2|few
CASSQAENLGGYEQYF
TGTGCCAGCAGCCAAGCCGAAAACCTGGGCGGCTACGAGCAGTACTTC
>TRBJ2-1|NA|TRBV6-5|NA
CASSLQTRVNEQFF
TGTGCCAGCAGCTTACAGACTAGGGTGAATGAGCAGTTCTTC
>TRBJ2-3|NA|TRBV15|NA
CATSEAGARFVTQYF
TGTGCCACCAGCGAGGCAGGGGCTAGGTTCGTTACGCAGTATTTT
>TRBJ1-2|NA|TRBV6-5|NA
CASSYSRGEGYGYTF
TGTGCCAGCAGTTACTCGAGGGGTGAGGGGTATGGCTACACCTTC
>TRBJ1-4|NA|TRBV4-3|NA
CASSQGGLPGYEKLFF
TGCGCCAGCAGCCAAGGGGGGCTCCCTGGATACGAAAAACTGTTTTTT
>TRBJ2-7|NA|TRBV11-1|few
CASSLGREQYF
TGTGCCAGCAGTTTAGGACGCGAGCAGTACTTC
>TRBJ1-5|TRBD1|TRBV7-9|NA
CASSLGMGQGDQPQHF
TGTGCCAGCAGCTTAGGAATGGGACAGGGGGATCAGCCCCAGCATTTT
>TRBJ2-1|TRBD2|TRBV15|NA
CATSRDSGGGRTSYNEQFF
TGTGCCACCAGCAGAGATTCGGGCGGCGGGAGGACGTCCTACAATGAGCAGTTCTTC
>TRBJ1-2|TRBD1|TRBV6-6|NA
CASSYSRDRDGYTF
TGTGCCAGCAGTTACTCCCGGGACAGGGACGGCTACACCTTC
>TRBJ2-3|NA|TRBV28|few
CASSPPPGTQYF
TGTGCCAGCAGTCCCCCCCCCGGTACGCAGTATTTT
>TRBJ2-1|TRBD1|TRBV20-1|NA
CSARQGNEQFF
TGCAGTGCGCGACAGGGGAATGAGCAGTTCTTC
>TRBJ2-1|NA|TRBV5-1|NA
CASSLVAGSLYNEQFF
TGCGCCAGCAGCTTGGTGGCGGGATCCCTCTACAATGAGCAGTTCTTC
>TRBJ2-5|TRBD1|TRBV7-2|NA
CASSSPGQGETQYF
TGTGCCAGCAGCTCTCCGGGACAGGGAGAGACCCAGTACTTC
>TRBJ1-1|TRBD1|TRBV7-2|NA
CASSYWGQKAFF
TGTGCCAGCAGCTACTGGGGACAGAAAGCTTTCTTT
>TRBJ2-7|NA|TRBV14|few
CASSLYSGPLYEQYF
TGTGCCAGCAGCCTATATAGCGGACCTCTCTACGAGCAGTACTTC
>TRBJ1-5|NA|TRBV28|few
CASGTALQPQHF
TGTGCCAGCGGAACAGCTCTTCAGCCCCAGCATTTT
>TRBJ1-5|TRBD1|TRBV7-2|NA
CASSTGAGGAQQPQHF
TGTGCCAGCAGTACCGGTGCAGGGGGCGCGCAGCAGCCCCAGCATTTT
>TRBJ2-3|NA|TRBV7-9|NA
CASSLALSTDTQYF
TGTGCCAGCAGCTTAGCGCTAAGTACAGATACGCAGTATTTT